These 31 T cell receptor beta chains came from one sample sequenced in a study of prognosis after radiotherapy for stage I lung cancer. Multiplex PCR, run in two rounds, amplified TCR beta CDR3 from genomic DNA. Round-one PCR had primers specific to each TRBV and TRBJ gene. A single record per CDR3 protein comes from TCRdb applying MiXCR to the multiplex PCR reads. This sample yields about 16,000 distinct CDR3 sequences, of which approximately 45% are seen a single time; about two fifths belongs to the top ten. This specimen consisted of PBMCs, obtained before or after stereotactic body radiation therapy (not recorded which). Receptor source: a donor over 45 with non-small cell lung cancer.

In this sample, this clonotype turned up many times. This chain links TRBV28 with TRBJ1-1; maybe TRBD1 (5 bases). V lost 5 bases and J 2 bases, leaving 15 bases between the germline ends. CDR1 and CDR2 from the germline V gene are MDHEN and SYDVKM. The CDR3 totals 15 residues. The CDR3 nucleotides read TGTGCCAGCAGTCTGCTTTATCGGGGCAACACTGAAGCTTTCTTT. Its protein product is CASSLLYRGNTEAFF. Full variable domain (rest looked up from reference TRBV28 and TRBJ1-1): DVKVTQSSRYLVKRTGEKVFLECVQDMDHENMFWYRQDPGLGLRLIYFSYDVKMKEKGDIPEGYSVSREKKERFSLILESASTNQTSMYLCASSLLYRGNTEAFFGQGTRLTVV.

This clonotype was detected ten times or more. The gene calls are TRBV9 and TRBJ2-2; D possibly corresponds to TRBD1 (6 bases). Deletions cut 5 bases from V and 4 bases from J, with 15 bases between. Germline values: CDR1 SGDLS, CDR2 YYNGEE. This CDR3 is 15 amino acids long. CDR3 coding DNA: TGTGCCAGCAGTGCTTGGACAGCCTCCACCGGGGAGCTGTTTTTT. Encoded protein: CASSAWTASTGELFF.

The chain couples TRBV27 to TRBJ1-2, with D uncertain. Germline loops: CDR1 MNHEY, CDR2 SMNVEV (reference sequence). Trimming pared 7 bases from V and 4 bases from J, leaving 10 bases between. CDR3 length: 12 residues. The chain's CDR3 is CASIFSGYGYTF. CDR3 DNA sequence: TGTGCCAGCATTTTCTCGGGCTATGGCTACACCTTC.

The gene calls are TRBV7-9 and TRBJ1-4, with D maybe TRBD1 (6 bases). This CDR3 contains 15 residues. CDR1 and CDR2 (germline): SEHNR, FQNEAQ (reference sequence). With 5 bases removed from V and 5 bases from J, the gap between germline ends came to 15 bases. The CDR3 protein is CASSGGAGVNEKLFF. In nucleotides, the CDR3 is TGTGCCAGCAGCGGTGGGGCAGGGGTGAATGAAAAACTGTTTTTT.

This chain joins TRBV6-1 and TRBJ1-3; TRBD1 might be the D (6 bases). Germline loops: CDR1 MNHNS, CDR2 SASEGT. This CDR3 comprises 15 residues. The V end was cut by 6 bases, the J end by 3 bases, with 15 bases between. CDR3 nucleotides: TGTGCCAGCAGACCCGGGACAAAGCTTGGAAACACCATATATTTT. Protein: CASRPGTKLGNTIYF.

This clonotype was seen more than once but under ten times. The rearrangement joins TRBV9 to TRBJ2-1; 9 bases align to TRBD1. V gave up 3 bases and J gave up 2 bases; unmatched junction bases: 0. The CDR3 extends over 14 amino acids. The germline V gene encodes CDR1 SGDLS and CDR2 YYNGEE. This CDR3 reads CASSGQGAYNEQFF. The CDR3 coding sequence is TGTGCCAGCAGCGGACAGGGGGCCTACAATGAGCAGTTCTTC.

As regards this clonotype: It is likely a read error: a sequence one base away is far more abundant. The V call is TRBV2, the J call TRBJ2-2; D remains ambiguous. Trimming shortened V by 6 bases and J by 4 bases, and 9 bases separated the two germline ends. CDR1 SNHLY and CDR2 FYNNEI come from the germline V gene. This CDR3 is built from 13 residues. The CDR3 DNA follows: TGTGCCAGCAGCGTATGTCGCACCGGGGAGCTGTTTTTT. It translates to CASSVCRTGELFF.

This chain uses TRBV2 with TRBJ2-2, with D hard to call. CDR1 is SNHLY and CDR2 is FYNNEI in the germline V gene. This CDR3 spans 12 amino acids. V was clipped by 4 bases and J by 10 bases, with 10 bases between them. The CDR3 here is CASSVPGLELFF. The DNA of the CDR3 is TGTGCCAGCAGTGTCCCTGGCCTGGAGCTGTTTTTT.

V is TRBV7-9 and J is TRBJ2-7; D uncertain. The CDR3 runs 13 residues. The V and J ends lost 2 bases and 6 bases respectively, with 11 bases between them. Germline CDR1 reads SEHNR; CDR2 reads FQNEAQ (reference sequence). The CDR3 nucleotides read TGTGCCAGCAGCTTATCTTCGTTTGCCGAGCAGTACTTC. Amino acids: CASSLSSFAEQYF.

This clonotype was observed once. No conserved phenylalanine or tryptophan ends this CDR3, so it is likely a read error. The chain carries TRBV6-2 or TRBV6-3 and TRBJ1-1, with 7 positions matching TRBD1. CDR3 length: 14 amino acids. The V and J ends lost 6 bases and 1 base, in that order; junction bases with no gene match: 5. CDR1 and CDR2 from the germline V gene are MNHEY and SVGEGT. This chain's CDR3 is CASRPRTGNTEAFS. Written as DNA, the CDR3 is TGTGCCAGCAGACCCAGGACAGGGAACACTGAAGCTTTCTCT.

This clonotype occurred many times. The chain joins TRBV20-1 to TRBJ1-6; D is unclear. V dropped 0 bases and J dropped 0 bases, with 18 bases sitting between them. Per the germline V gene, CDR1 is DFQATT and CDR2 is SNEGSKA (reference sequence). This CDR3 has 19 amino acids. DNA of the CDR3: TGCAGTGCTAGAGAGGCTGTTCTGACGGCAGGCTCCTATAATTCACCCCTCCACTTT. Its translation: CSAREAVLTAGSYNSPLHF.

This clonotype was counted between two and nine times. One base separates it from a far larger clone, so it is likely a read error. The gene calls are TRBV6-9 and TRBJ2-7; D perhaps matches TRBD1 (5 bases). Trimming shortened V by 3 bases and J by 0 bases, and 12 bases separated the two germline ends. The V gene's germline CDR1 is MNHGY and CDR2 SVAAGI. The CDR3 loop spans 15 amino acids. CDR3 bases: TGTGCCAGCAGTTACAGGGTCCCAAGCTCCTACGAGCAGTACTTC. This encodes CASSYRVPSSYEQYF.

There are many counts of this clonotype. The CDR3 is CSARERTGRNEQFF. CDR3 sequence (DNA): TGCAGTGCTAGGGAAAGGACAGGGAGGAATGAGCAGTTCTTC. V gene TRBV20-1 combines with J gene TRBJ2-1; 8 bases align to TRBD1. The V and J ends lost 3 bases and 7 bases, in that order; junction bases with no gene match: 8. Germline-derived CDR1 and CDR2 are DFQATT and SNEGSKA (reference sequence). The CDR3 is made up of 14 amino acids.

This clonotype appeared many times. Germline and junction disagree at one end, which may indicate a read error. This sequence joins TRBV11-3 and TRBJ1-1; possible D gene TRBD1, 5 bases. This CDR3 has 15 amino acids. Germline CDR1 is SGHNT and CDR2 is YENEEA. CDR3 sequence: CASRLARMGDTEAFF. Written as DNA, the CDR3 is TGTGCCAGCAGGTTAGCCAGGATGGGGGACACTGAAGCTTTCTTT.

This clonotype has at least ten counts. The chain couples TRBV5-4 to TRBJ1-1; TRBD1 matches at 7 bases. Germline V gene sequence: CDR1 SGHNT, CDR2 YYREEE (reference sequence). The CDR3 consists of 15 residues. The junction had 2 bases not matched to a gene; V was cut back by 0 bases and J by 0 bases. CDR3 nucleotide sequence: TGTGCCAGCAGCTTGGGCGGGACAGTGAACACTGAAGCTTTCTTT. Its protein product is CASSLGGTVNTEAFF. Based on the CDR3 plus reference TRBV5-4 and TRBJ1-1, the full variable domain is ETGVTQSPTHLIKTRGQQVTLRCSSQSGHNTVSWYQQALGQGPQFIFQYYREEENGRGNFPPRFSGLQFPNYSSELNVNALELDDSALYLCASSLGGTVNTEAFFGQGTRLTVV.

This clonotype was seen many times. This chain uses TRBV11-2 with TRBJ1-6, with D perhaps TRBD1 (5 bases). Germline V CDR1 and CDR2: SGHAT, FQNNGV. The CDR3 sequence is 15 residues long. Trimming removed 1 base from V and 8 bases from J, with 12 bases in between. This CDR3 reads CASSLGSGNHSPLHF. The CDR3 nucleotides are TGTGCCAGCAGCTTAGGTTCAGGGAACCATTCACCCCTCCACTTT.

The chain has TRBV12-3 or TRBV12-4 and TRBJ2-2, with a tentative D call TRBD1 (5 bases). V lost 10 bases and J 4 bases, leaving 16 bases between the germline ends. This CDR3 comprises 14 residues. CDR3 DNA: TGTGCCACCTGGGGCCGAGAGTTCACCGGGGAGCTGTTTTTT. Protein: CATWGREFTGELFF.

The chain employs TRBV6-5 and TRBJ2-7, with D hard to call. Germline V gives CDR1 MNHEY, CDR2 SVGAGI. V was clipped by 0 bases and J by 2 bases, with 14 bases between them. The CDR3 is 16 residues long. CDR3: CASSYSGFKLPYEQYF. The CDR3 region has the DNA TGTGCCAGCAGTTACTCTGGTTTTAAACTCCCCTACGAGCAGTACTTC.

The rearrangement uses TRBV7-9 and TRBJ1-5; TRBD1 matches 7 bases. V lost 7 bases to trimming and J lost 0 bases; unmatched junction nucleotides: 6. The CDR3 has 15 amino acids. Germline loops: CDR1 SEHNR, CDR2 FQNEAQ (reference sequence). The CDR3, as DNA: TGTGCCAGCATCTTCGGGACAGATAGCAATCAGCCCCAGCATTTT. Amino acid sequence: CASIFGTDSNQPQHF.

Points on this clonotype: One end of the junction does not line up with germline, which may come from a read error. The rearrangement uses TRBV28 and TRBJ2-1, with a weak D call TRBD1 (6 bases). Germline CDR1 and CDR2: MDHEN and SYDVKM. The CDR3 consists of 15 residues. The chain's CDR3 is CASSVTGPSYNEKLF. The CDR3 bases are TGTGCCAGCAGTGTAACAGGGCCATCCTACAATGAGAAGTTATTC.

This clonotype was observed at least ten times. The chain carries TRBV18 and TRBJ2-7; the D gene is possibly TRBD2 (7 bases). The V end was cut by 4 bases, the J end by 4 bases, with 17 bases between. The CDR3 length is 15 residues. CDR1 is KGHSH and CDR2 is LQKENI in the germline V gene. The DNA for the CDR3 is TGTGCCAGCTCACAGGGACGGGGGGCGATTTACGAGCAGTACTTC. This gives the protein CASSQGRGAIYEQYF. Looking up the rest from reference TRBV18 and TRBJ2-7 gives the full variable domain: NAGVMQNPRHLVRRRGQEARLRCSPMKGHSHVYWYRQLPEEGLKFMVYLQKENIIDESGMPKERFSAEFPKEGPSILRIQQVVRGDSAAYFCASSQGRGAIYEQYFGPGTRLTVT.

CDR3 nucleotides: TGTGCCAGCAGTTTATGGTATAGGGAACTGTTTTTT. It encodes CASSLWYRELFF. J is TRBJ1-4 and V is TRBV12-3 or TRBV12-4, with D hard to call. The V gene lost 2 bases and the J gene lost 12 bases, with 10 bases spanning the gap. The CDR3 totals 12 residues.

J is TRBJ2-2 and V is TRBV10-2; either TRBD1 or TRBD2 may supply D (5 bases each). Deletions cut 0 bases from V and 0 bases from J, with 14 bases between. The germline V gene has CDR1 WSHSY and CDR2 SAAADI. The length of the CDR3 is 18 residues. In DNA form, the CDR3 reads TGCGCCAGCAGTGAGTCGGGGCTAGCCTTACCGAACACCGGGGAGCTGTTTTTT. Amino acid sequence: CASSESGLALPNTGELFF.

This clonotype was detected only once. The chain uses TRBV11-3 and TRBJ2-1; 10 nucleotides match TRBD1. From germline, CDR1 is SGHNT and CDR2 YENEEA. CDR3 length: 16 residues. Germline trimming cut 6 bases from V and 2 bases from J; bases unmatched to any gene: 7. The CDR3, as DNA: TGTGCCAGCAGACCGGGACAGGGGACTCCCTACAATGAGCAGTTCTTC. Its protein is CASRPGQGTPYNEQFF.

The table lists this clonotype with many counts. The V call is TRBV3-1, the J call TRBJ2-7; possible D gene TRBD1, 6 bases. CDR1 and CDR2 from the germline V gene are LGHDT and YNNKEL (reference sequence). This CDR3 comprises 15 residues. The ends were cut back, 0 bases at V and 4 bases at J, with 13 bases in the middle. The CDR3 sequence: CASSQEGTGSYEQYF. CDR3 coding DNA: TGTGCCAGCAGCCAAGAGGGAACAGGGAGTTACGAGCAGTACTTC.

This clonotype has at least ten counts. The chain combines TRBV5-4 with TRBJ2-2; D not resolved. V was cut by 2 bases and J by 3 bases, with 11 bases left in between. The germline gives CDR1 SGHNT, CDR2 YYREEE (reference sequence). This CDR3 has 15 residues. CDR3 DNA: TGTGCCAGCAGCTTAGACCCGTTAGACACCGGGGAGCTGTTTTTT. Amino acid sequence: CASSLDPLDTGELFF.

This clonotype was detected ten times or more. The gene calls are TRBV5-1 and TRBJ2-4; D gene uncertain. Germline loops: CDR1 SGHRS, CDR2 YFSETQ. The CDR3 spans 13 residues. V lost 0 bases and J lost 6, with 7 bases in between. The CDR3 coding sequence is TGCGCCAGCAGCTTGGAAATGGGAAACATTCAGTACTTC. Translated: CASSLEMGNIQYF.

This clonotype was recorded at least ten times. This rearrangement joins TRBV10-3 to TRBJ2-7; 9 nucleotides match TRBD2. The CDR3 length is 13 residues. J lost 6 bases, V lost 7 bases, and 7 bases had no gene match. The germline V gene encodes CDR1 ENHRY and CDR2 SYGVKD. The CDR3 loop reads CAINVAGASEQYF. The CDR3 DNA sequence: TGTGCCATCAATGTAGCGGGAGCCAGCGAGCAGTACTTC.

V usage is TRBV6-1 and J usage is TRBJ1-1; no reliable D call. CDR3 length: 15 amino acids. Between the trimmed V and J ends, which lost 7 bases and 1 base, there was a span of 16 bases. Germline assignment: CDR1 MNHNS and CDR2 SASEGT. CDR3: CASILNTDTNTEAFF. CDR3 in DNA: TGTGCCAGCATACTCAACACGGATACGAACACTGAAGCTTTCTTT.

With respect to this clonotype: One end of the junction varies from germline; a read error may be responsible. The V call is TRBV20-1, the J call TRBJ2-7, with a weak D call TRBD2 (7 bases). Germline CDR1 is DFQATT and CDR2 is SNEGSKA (reference sequence). The CDR3 sequence is 16 residues long. The CDR3 loop is CSARDLVQRGGYEKYF. The CDR3 DNA is TGCAGTGCTAGAGATCTGGTCCAGAGGGGGGGCTACGAGAAGTACTTC.

This clonotype was found many times. This sequence joins TRBV5-1 and TRBJ1-2; the D is unclear. Germline V gene lookup returns CDR1 SGHRS and CDR2 YFSETQ. V was pared by 0 bases and J by 4 bases, with 7 bases between. This CDR3 has 13 residues. CDR3 bases: TGCGCCAGCAGCTTGGACAGCCCCTATGGCTACACCTTC. This sequence encodes CASSLDSPYGYTF. The full variable domain, in which reference TRBV5-1 and TRBJ1-2 provide the parts outside the CDR3, is KAGVTQTPRYLIKTRGQQVTLSCSPISGHRSVSWYQQTPGQGLQFLFEYFSETQRNKGNFPGRFSGRQFSNSRSEMNVSTLELGDSALYLCASSLDSPYGYTFGSGTRLTVV.